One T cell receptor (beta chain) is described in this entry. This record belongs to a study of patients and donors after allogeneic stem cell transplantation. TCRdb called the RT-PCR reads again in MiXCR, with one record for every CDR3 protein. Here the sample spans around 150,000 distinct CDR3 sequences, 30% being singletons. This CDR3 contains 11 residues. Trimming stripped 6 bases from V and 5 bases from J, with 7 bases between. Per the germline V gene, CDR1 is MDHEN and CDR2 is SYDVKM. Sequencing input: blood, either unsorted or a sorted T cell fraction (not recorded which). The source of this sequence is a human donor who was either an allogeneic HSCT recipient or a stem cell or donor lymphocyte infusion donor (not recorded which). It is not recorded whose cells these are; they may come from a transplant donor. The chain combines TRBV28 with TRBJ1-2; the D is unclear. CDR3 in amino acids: CASRFGYGYTF. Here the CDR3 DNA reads TGTGCCAGCAGGTTCGGATATGGCTACACCTTC.